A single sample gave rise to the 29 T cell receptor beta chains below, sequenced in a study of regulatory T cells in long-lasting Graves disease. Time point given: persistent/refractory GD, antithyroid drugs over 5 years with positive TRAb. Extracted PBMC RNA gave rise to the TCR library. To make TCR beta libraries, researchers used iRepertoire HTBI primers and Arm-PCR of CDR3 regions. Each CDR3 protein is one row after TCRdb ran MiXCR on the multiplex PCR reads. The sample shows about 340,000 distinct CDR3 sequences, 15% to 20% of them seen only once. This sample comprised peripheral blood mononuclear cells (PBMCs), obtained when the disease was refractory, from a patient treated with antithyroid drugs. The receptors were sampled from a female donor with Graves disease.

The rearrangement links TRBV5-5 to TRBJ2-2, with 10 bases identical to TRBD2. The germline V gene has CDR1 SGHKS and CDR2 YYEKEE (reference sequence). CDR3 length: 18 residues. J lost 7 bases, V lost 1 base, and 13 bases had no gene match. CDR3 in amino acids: CASSLFSGGTLNGGELFF. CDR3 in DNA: TGTGCCAGCAGCTTGTTTAGCGGGGGGACCCTGAACGGCGGGGAGCTGTTTTTT.

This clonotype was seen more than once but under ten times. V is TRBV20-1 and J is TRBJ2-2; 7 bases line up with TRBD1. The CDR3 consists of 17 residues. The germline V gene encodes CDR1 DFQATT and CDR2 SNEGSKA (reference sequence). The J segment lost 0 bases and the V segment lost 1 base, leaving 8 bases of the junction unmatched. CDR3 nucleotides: TGCAGTGCTAGAGTTCGCCCGGGACAGACGAACACCGGGGAGCTGTTTTTT. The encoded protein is CSARVRPGQTNTGELFF.

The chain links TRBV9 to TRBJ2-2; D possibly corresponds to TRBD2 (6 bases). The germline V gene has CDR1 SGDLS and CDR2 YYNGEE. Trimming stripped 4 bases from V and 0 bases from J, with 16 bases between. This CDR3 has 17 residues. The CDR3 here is CASSSARLGTNTGELFF. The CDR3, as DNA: TGTGCCAGCAGCTCGGCTCGACTAGGTACGAACACCGGGGAGCTGTTTTTT.

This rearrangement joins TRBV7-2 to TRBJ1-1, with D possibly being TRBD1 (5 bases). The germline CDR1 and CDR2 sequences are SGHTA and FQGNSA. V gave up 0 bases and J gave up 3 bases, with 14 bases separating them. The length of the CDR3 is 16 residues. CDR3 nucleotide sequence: TGTGCCAGCAGCTTAGCGACTCTAAAAGGGGACACTGAAGCTTTCTTT. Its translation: CASSLATLKGDTEAFF.

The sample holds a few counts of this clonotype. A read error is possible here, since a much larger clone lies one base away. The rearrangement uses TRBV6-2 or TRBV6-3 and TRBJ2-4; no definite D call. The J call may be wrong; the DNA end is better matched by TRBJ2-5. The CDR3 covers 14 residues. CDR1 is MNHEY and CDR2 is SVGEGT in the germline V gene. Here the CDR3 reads CASTLTGNRETQYF. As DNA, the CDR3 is TGTGCCAGCACCCTTACTGGGAACCGAGAGACCCAGTACTTC.

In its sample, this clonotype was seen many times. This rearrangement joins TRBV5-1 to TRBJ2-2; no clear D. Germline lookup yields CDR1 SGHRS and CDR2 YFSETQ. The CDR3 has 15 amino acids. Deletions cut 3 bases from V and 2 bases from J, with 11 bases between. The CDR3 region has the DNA TGCGCCAGCAGCTCGCGGATCGGAAACACCGGGGAGCTGTTTTTT. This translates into CASSSRIGNTGELFF.

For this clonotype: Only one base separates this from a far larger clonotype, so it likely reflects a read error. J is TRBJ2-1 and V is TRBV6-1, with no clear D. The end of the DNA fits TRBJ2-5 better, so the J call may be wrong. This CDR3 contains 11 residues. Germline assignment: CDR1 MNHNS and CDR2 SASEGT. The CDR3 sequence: CASSNTETQYF. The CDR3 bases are TGTGCCAGCAGCAACACAGAGACCCAGTACTTC.

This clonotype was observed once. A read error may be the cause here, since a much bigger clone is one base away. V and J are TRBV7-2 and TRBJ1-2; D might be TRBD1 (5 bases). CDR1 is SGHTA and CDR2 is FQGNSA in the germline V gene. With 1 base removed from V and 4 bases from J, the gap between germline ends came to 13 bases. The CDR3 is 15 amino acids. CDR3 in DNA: TGTGCCAGCAGCTTAGTGGGGCGGCGCCGCTATGGCTACACCTTC. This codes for CASSLVGRRRYGYTF.

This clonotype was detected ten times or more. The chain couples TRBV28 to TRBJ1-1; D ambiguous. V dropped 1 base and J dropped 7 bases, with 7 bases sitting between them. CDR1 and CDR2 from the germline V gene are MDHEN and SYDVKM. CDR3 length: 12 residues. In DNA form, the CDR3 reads TGTGCCAGCAGTTTATTCGGGCTTGAAGCTTTCTTT. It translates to CASSLFGLEAFF. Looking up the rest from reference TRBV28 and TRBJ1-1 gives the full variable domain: DVKVTQSSRYLVKRTGEKVFLECVQDMDHENMFWYRQDPGLGLRLIYFSYDVKMKEKGDIPEGYSVSREKKERFSLILESASTNQTSMYLCASSLFGLEAFFGQGTRLTVV.

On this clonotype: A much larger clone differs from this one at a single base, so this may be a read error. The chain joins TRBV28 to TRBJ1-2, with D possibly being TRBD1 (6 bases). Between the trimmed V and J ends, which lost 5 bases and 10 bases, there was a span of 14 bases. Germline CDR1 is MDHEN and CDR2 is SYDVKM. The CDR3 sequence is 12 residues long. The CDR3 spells CASSVTGQVYTF. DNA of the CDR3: TGTGCCAGCAGTGTAACGGGACAAGTCTACACCTTC.

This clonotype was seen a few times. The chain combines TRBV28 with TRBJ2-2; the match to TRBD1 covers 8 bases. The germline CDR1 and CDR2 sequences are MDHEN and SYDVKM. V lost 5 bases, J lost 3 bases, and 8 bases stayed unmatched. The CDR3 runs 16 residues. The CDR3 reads CASSPLQGADTGELFF. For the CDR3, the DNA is TGTGCCAGCAGTCCACTCCAGGGGGCGGACACCGGGGAGCTGTTTTTT. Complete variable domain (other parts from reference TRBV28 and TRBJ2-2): DVKVTQSSRYLVKRTGEKVFLECVQDMDHENMFWYRQDPGLGLRLIYFSYDVKMKEKGDIPEGYSVSREKKERFSLILESASTNQTSMYLCASSPLQGADTGELFFGEGSRLTVL.

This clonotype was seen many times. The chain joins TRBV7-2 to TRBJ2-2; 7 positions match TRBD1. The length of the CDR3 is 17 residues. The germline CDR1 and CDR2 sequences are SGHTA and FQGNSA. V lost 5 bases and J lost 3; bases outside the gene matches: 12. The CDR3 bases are TGTGCCAGCAGCCTTCGAGGGACAGCAACTTACACCGGGGAGCTGTTTTTT. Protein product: CASSLRGTATYTGELFF.

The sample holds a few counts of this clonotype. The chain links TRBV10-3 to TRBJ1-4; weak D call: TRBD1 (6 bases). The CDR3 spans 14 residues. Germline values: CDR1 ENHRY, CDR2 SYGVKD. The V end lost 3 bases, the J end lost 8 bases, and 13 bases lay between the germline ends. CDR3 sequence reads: CAISENREGEKLFF. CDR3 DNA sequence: TGTGCCATCAGTGAAAACAGGGAGGGAGAAAAACTGTTTTTT.

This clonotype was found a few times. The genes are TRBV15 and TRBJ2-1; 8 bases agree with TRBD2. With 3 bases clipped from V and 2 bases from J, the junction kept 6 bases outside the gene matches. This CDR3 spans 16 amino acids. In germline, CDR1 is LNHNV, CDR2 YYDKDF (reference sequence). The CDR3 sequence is CATSSTTSVTYNEQFF. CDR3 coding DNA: TGTGCCACCAGCAGTACGACTAGCGTTACCTACAATGAGCAGTTCTTC.

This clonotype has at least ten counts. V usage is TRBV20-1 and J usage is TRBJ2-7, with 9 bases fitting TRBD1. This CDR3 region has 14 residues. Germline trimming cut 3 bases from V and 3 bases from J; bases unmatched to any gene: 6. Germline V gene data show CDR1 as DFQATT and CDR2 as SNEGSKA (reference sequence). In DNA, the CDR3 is TGCAGTGCTAGTAACAGGGGGCTGTTCTACGAGCAGTACTTC. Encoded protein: CSASNRGLFYEQYF.

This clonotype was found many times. The CDR3 reads CAWGAVMNTEAFF. CDR3 bases: TGTGCCTGGGGGGCGGTTATGAACACTGAAGCTTTCTTT. The genes are TRBV30 and TRBJ1-1; perhaps TRBD1 as D (5 bases). V lost 5 bases and J 0 bases, leaving 10 bases between the germline ends. Germline V gene sequence: CDR1 GTSNPN, CDR2 SVGIG (reference sequence). This CDR3 region has 13 residues.

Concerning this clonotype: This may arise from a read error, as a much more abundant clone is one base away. The CDR3 DNA sequence: TGTGCCAGCACCCCAGCGGAAGATAGCGGGAGCTACGAGCAGTACTTC. Translated: CASTPAEDSGSYEQYF. V and J are TRBV7-2 and TRBJ2-7; 9 bases line up with TRBD2. CDR3 size: 16 residues. The V gene's germline CDR1 is SGHTA and CDR2 FQGNSA. V trimming: 7 bases; J trimming: 3 bases; junction bases outside the gene matches: 13.

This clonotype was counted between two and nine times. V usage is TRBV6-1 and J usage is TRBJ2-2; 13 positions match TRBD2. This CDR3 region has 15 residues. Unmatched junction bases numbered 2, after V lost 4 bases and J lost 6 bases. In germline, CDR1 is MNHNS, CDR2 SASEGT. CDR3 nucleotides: TGTGCCAGCAGTGCACTAGCGGGGGGGCCCGGGGAGCTGTTTTTT. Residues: CASSALAGGPGELFF.

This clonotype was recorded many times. Written as DNA, the CDR3 is TGTGCCAGCAGCTTAGTGAATAGGGACAGGGCCTATGGCTACACCTTC. This translates into CASSLVNRDRAYGYTF. The rearrangement links TRBV7-2 to TRBJ1-2, with 9 bases lining up with TRBD1. CDR3 length: 16 residues. The V gene's germline CDR1 is SGHTA and CDR2 FQGNSA. Trimming took 1 base from V and 4 from J; bases not matched to a gene: 7.

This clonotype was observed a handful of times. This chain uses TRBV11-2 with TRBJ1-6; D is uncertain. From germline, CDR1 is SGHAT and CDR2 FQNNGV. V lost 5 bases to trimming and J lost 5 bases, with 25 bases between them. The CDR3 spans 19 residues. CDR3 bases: TGTGCCAGCAGCCCGAACCCCTACCTTTTCGGGCAGAATAATTCACCCCTCCACTTT. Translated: CASSPNPYLFGQNNSPLHF. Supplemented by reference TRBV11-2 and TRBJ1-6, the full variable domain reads EAGVAQSPRYKIIEKRQSVAFWCNPISGHATLYWYQQILGQGPKLLIQFQNNGVVDDSQLPKDRFSAERLKGVDSTLKIQPAKLEDSAVYLCASSPNPYLFGQNNSPLHFGNGTRLTVT.

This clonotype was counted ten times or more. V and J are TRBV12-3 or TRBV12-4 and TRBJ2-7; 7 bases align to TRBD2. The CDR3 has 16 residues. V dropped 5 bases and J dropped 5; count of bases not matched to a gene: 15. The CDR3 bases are TGTGCCAGCAGTCTTCTTTCGGGACGGGAGGCCAACGAGCAGTACTTC. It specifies CASSLLSGREANEQYF.

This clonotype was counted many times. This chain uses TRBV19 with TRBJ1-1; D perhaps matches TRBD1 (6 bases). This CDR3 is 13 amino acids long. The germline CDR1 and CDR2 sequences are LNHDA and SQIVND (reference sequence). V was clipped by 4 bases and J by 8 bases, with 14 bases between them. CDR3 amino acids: CASSTVQGGEAFF. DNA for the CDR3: TGTGCCAGTAGTACGGTACAGGGAGGAGAAGCTTTCTTT.

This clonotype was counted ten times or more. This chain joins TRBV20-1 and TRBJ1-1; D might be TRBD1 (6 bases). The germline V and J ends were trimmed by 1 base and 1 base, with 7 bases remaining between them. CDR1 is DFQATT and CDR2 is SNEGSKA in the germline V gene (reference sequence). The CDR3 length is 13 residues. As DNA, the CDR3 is TGCAGTGCTAGAGCCAGGGGGAACACTGAAGCTTTCTTT. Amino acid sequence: CSARARGNTEAFF.

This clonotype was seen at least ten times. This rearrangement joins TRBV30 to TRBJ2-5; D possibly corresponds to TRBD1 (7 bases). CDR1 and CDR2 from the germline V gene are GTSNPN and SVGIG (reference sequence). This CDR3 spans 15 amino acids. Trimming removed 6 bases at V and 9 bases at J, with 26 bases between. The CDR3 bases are TGTGCCTGCCCAAGGAGGGACAGAGCCCCCGGGGCCCAGTACTTC. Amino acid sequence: CACPRRDRAPGAQYF.

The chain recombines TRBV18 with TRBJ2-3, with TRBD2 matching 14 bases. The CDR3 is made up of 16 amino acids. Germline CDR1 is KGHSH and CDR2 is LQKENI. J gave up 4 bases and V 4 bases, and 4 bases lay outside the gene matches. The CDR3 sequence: CASSRGTSGRADTQYF. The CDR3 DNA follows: TGTGCCAGCTCACGAGGGACTAGCGGGAGAGCAGATACGCAGTATTTT.

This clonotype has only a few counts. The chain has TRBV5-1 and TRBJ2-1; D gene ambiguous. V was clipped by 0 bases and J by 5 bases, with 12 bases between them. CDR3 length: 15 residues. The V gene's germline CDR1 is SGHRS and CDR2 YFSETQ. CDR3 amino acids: CASSLVGRTDNEQFF. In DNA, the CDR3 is TGCGCCAGCAGCTTGGTCGGAAGGACCGACAATGAGCAGTTCTTC.

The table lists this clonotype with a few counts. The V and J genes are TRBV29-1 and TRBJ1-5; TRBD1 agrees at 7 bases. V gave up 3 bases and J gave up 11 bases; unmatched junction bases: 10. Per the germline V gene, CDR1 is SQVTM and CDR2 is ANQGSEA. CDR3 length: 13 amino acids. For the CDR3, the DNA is TGCAGCGTTGAGGGGCAGGGGGATATGGCCCAGCATTTT. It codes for CSVEGQGDMAQHF.

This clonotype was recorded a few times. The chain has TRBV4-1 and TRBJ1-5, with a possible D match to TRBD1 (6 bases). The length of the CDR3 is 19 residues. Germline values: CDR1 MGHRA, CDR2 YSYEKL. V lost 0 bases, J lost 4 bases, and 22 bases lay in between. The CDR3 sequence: CASSQERVVGTRLNQPQHF. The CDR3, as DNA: TGCGCCAGCAGCCAAGAAAGGGTAGTCGGGACAAGGCTTAATCAGCCCCAGCATTTT.

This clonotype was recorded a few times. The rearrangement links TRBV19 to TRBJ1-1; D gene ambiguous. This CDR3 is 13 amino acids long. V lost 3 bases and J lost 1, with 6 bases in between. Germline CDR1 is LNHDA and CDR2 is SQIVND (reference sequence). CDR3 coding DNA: TGTGCCAGTAGTATCTTTGGGAACACTGAAGCTTTCTTT. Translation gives CASSIFGNTEAFF.